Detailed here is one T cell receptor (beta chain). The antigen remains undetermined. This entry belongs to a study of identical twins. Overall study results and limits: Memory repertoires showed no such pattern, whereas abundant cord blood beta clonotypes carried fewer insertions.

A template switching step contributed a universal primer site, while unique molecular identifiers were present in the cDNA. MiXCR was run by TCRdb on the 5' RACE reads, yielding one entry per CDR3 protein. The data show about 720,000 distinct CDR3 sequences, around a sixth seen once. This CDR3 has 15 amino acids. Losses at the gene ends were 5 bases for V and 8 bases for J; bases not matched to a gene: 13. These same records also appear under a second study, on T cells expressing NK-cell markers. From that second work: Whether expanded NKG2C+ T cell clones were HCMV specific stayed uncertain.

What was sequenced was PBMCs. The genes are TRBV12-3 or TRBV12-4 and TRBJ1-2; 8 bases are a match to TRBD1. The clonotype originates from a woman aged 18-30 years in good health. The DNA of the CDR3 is TGTGCCAGCAGTGATTATCAGGGGGCCCACCAGGGCTACACCTTC. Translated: CASSDYQGAHQGYTF.